These T cell receptor beta chains were read from a single sample in a study of breast tumors, draining lymph nodes, adjacent tissues. TCRdb redid the calling of the multiplex PCR reads with MiXCR, one entry per CDR3 protein. Found here are roughly 130,000 distinct CDR3 sequences, approximately 20% of them singletons; the top ten hold roughly 3.5%. The specimen sequenced was axillary lymph node tissue. These receptors were obtained from a female donor with breast cancer. Some clones in this sample may be carry-over from other donors' samples. Each CDR3 is given with its conserved first and last residue. The D gene is left open where the match is weak. The size entry is marked missing in some rows and otherwise reads once, few, many or a size class.

>NA|many|TRBV2|TRBJ2-1
CATRDWTNNEQFF
TGTGCCACACGCGACTGGACGAACAATGAGCAGTTCTTC
>NA|many|TRBV5-1|TRBJ2-7
CASSHRDPPYEQYF
TGCGCCAGCAGCCACCGGGACCCCCCCTACGAGCAGTACTTC
>TRBD2|many|TRBV7-8|TRBJ2-5
CASRGAGGYQETQYF
TGTGCCAGCAGGGGGGCGGGGGGGTACCAAGAGACCCAGTACTTC
>NA|NA|TRBV7-2|TRBJ2-7
CASGASYEQYF
TGTGCCAGCGGCGCTTCCTACGAGCAGTACTTC
>NA|many|TRBV7-3|TRBJ1-6
CASSLIGGSPLHF
TGTGCCAGCAGCTTAATAGGGGGTTCACCCCTCCACTTT
>NA|NA|TRBV3-1|TRBJ1-4
CASSPGPSVPDEKLFF
TGTGCCAGCAGCCCCGGACCGTCGGTTCCTGATGAAAAACTGTTTTTT
>NA|many|TRBV24-1|TRBJ2-3
CATSDAREDTQYF
TGTGCCACCAGTGACGCAAGGGAGGATACGCAGTATTTT
>TRBD2|many|TRBV4-2|TRBJ2-7
CASSQGGQRGYEQYF
TGTGCCAGCAGCCAAGGAGGCCAGCGGGGTTACGAGCAGTACTTC
>TRBD1|many|TRBV5-6|TRBJ2-1
CASSRTGTVKYNEQFF
TGTGCCAGCAGTCGAACCGGGACAGTCAAATACAATGAGCAGTTCTTC
>TRBD1|many|TRBV2|TRBJ2-5
CASQGQGGETQYF
TGTGCCAGCCAAGGACAGGGCGGGGAGACCCAGTACTTC
>TRBD1|NA|TRBV6-1|TRBJ1-5
CASKWTGNSNQPQHF
TGTGCCAGCAAATGGACAGGCAATAGCAATCAGCCCCAGCATTTT
>TRBD1|many|TRBV20-1|TRBJ2-7
CSARGDRGEQYF
TGCAGTGCTAGAGGGGACAGGGGCGAGCAGTACTTC
>TRBD1|NA|TRBV28|TRBJ1-4
CASSSNQGAVKLFF
TGTGCCAGCAGTTCCAACCAGGGGGCTGTAAAACTGTTTTTT
>TRBD2|many|TRBV20-1|TRBJ2-5
CSAETSGMSWTQYF
TGCAGTGCGGAGACTAGCGGCATGTCATGGACCCAGTACTTC
>TRBD1|many|TRBV5-1|TRBJ2-7
CASSETGESEQYF
TGCGCCAGCAGCGAGACAGGGGAGAGCGAGCAGTACTTC
>TRBD2|NA|TRBV12-3/TRBV12-4|TRBJ2-3
CASGGGLAGTTDTQYF
TGTGCCAGCGGTGGGGGACTAGCGGGCACCACAGATACGCAGTATTTT
>TRBD2|NA|TRBV6-5|TRBJ2-1
CASSGSSAGGGDNEQFF
TGTGCCAGCAGTGGAAGCTCAGCGGGAGGCGGGGACAATGAGCAGTTCTTC
>NA|many|TRBV5-6|TRBJ1-5
CASSGWWEGNQPQHF
TGTGCCAGCAGCGGTTGGTGGGAGGGAAATCAGCCCCAGCATTTT
>TRBD2|many|TRBV20-1|TRBJ2-5
CSADWAGVETQYF
TGCAGTGCTGATTGGGCGGGGGTAGAGACCCAGTACTTC
>TRBD1|few|TRBV5-6|TRBJ2-1
CASSLGPGTGGYNEQFF
TGTGCCAGCAGCTTGGGTCCGGGGACAGGGGGTTACAATGAGCAGTTCTTC
>TRBD1|many|TRBV20-1|TRBJ1-4
CSARSDRGRLNEKLFF
TGCAGTGCTAGATCCGACAGGGGGCGTTTAAATGAAAAACTGTTTTTT
>NA|many|TRBV12-3/TRBV12-4|TRBJ2-5
CASRRQNQETQYF
TGTGCCAGCAGAAGACAGAACCAAGAGACCCAGTACTTC
>TRBD2|many|TRBV7-2|TRBJ2-7
CASSSRSTSAYEQYF
TGTGCCAGCAGCTCCCGGTCGACTAGCGCCTACGAGCAGTACTTC
>NA|many|TRBV5-1|TRBJ1-6
CASKFGNNSPLHF
TGCGCCAGCAAATTCGGAAATAATTCACCCCTCCACTTT
>NA|many|TRBV30|TRBJ2-7
CAWSVFSGSYEQYF
TGTGCCTGGAGTGTTTTTAGCGGCTCCTACGAGCAGTACTTC
>NA|few|TRBV5-1|TRBJ2-3
CASSLRAPADTQYF
TGCGCCAGCAGCTTGAGAGCCCCAGCAGATACGCAGTATTTT
>NA|few|TRBV18|TRBJ2-3
CASSPPVAGTQYF
TGTGCCAGCTCACCACCGGTAGCCGGTACGCAGTATTTT
>NA|once|TRBV2|TRBJ2-3
CASSTVADMQYF
TGTGCCAGCAGTACTGTGGCAGATATGCAGTATTTT
>NA|many|TRBV7-8|TRBJ1-5
CASSPIAGRGQPQHF
TGTGCCAGCAGCCCCATCGCAGGGCGGGGTCAGCCCCAGCATTTT
>TRBD2|many|TRBV20-1|TRBJ2-2
CSASKASGYGELFF
TGCAGTGCTAGTAAGGCTAGCGGGTACGGGGAGCTGTTTTTT
>TRBD2|NA|TRBV20-1|TRBJ2-4
CSARTGGRGNIQYF
TGCAGTGCTAGGACTGGCGGGAGGGGAAACATTCAGTACTTC
>NA|many|TRBV5-5|TRBJ1-3
CASSLVGRLSSGNTIYF
TGTGCCAGCAGCTTGGTGGGCAGGTTAAGCTCTGGAAACACCATATATTTT
>NA|many|TRBV7-2|TRBJ2-3
CASSLGVGGDTQYF
TGTGCCAGCAGCTTAGGAGTGGGGGGAGATACGCAGTATTTT
>NA|many|TRBV6-5|TRBJ1-4
CASSLEGTNEKLFF
TGTGCCAGCAGTTTGGAGGGGACTAATGAAAAACTGTTTTTT
>TRBD2|many|TRBV7-9|TRBJ2-5
CASSGTSGTETQYF
TGTGCCAGCAGCGGTACTAGCGGGACGGAGACCCAGTACTTC
>TRBD1|many|TRBV2|TRBJ2-2
CASSVQGTGELFF
TGTGCCAGCAGTGTACAGGGGACCGGGGAGCTGTTTTTT
>NA|many|TRBV25-1|TRBJ1-6
CASSGTQGDSPLHF
TGTGCCAGCAGTGGAACCCAGGGCGACTCACCCCTCCACTTT
>TRBD2|many|TRBV5-1|TRBJ2-3
CASSFGLAGDTDTQYF
TGCGCCAGCAGCTTCGGACTAGCGGGAGATACAGATACGCAGTATTTT
>NA|many|TRBV20-1|TRBJ2-7
CSARDLSSEQYF
TGCAGTGCTAGAGATCTCAGTAGCGAGCAGTACTTC
>TRBD1|NA|TRBV28|TRBJ2-3
CASSPRQGPDTQYF
TGTGCCAGCAGTCCTAGACAGGGCCCAGATACGCAGTATTTT
>NA|many|TRBV5-6|TRBJ2-7
CASSLEGEQYF
TGTGCCAGCAGCTTGGAGGGGGAGCAGTACTTC
>TRBD2|many|TRBV6-5|TRBJ2-1
CASRAGVGNEQFF
TGTGCCAGCAGGGCGGGGGTGGGGAATGAGCAGTTCTTC
>NA|NA|TRBV5-6|TRBJ2-1
CASSGGPHDEQFF
TGTGCCAGCAGCGGGGGACCTCACGATGAGCAGTTCTTC
>TRBD2|many|TRBV12-3/TRBV12-4|TRBJ2-2
CASSFGGSSTGELFF
TGTGCCAGCAGTTTCGGCGGGAGTAGTACCGGGGAGCTGTTTTTT
>TRBD2|many|TRBV10-3|TRBJ2-7
CAISEPPGGSSYEQYF
TGTGCCATCAGTGAGCCCCCGGGCGGGAGCTCCTACGAGCAGTACTTC
>NA|many|TRBV2|TRBJ1-5
CASSDRNQPQHF
TGTGCCAGCAGTGACAGAAATCAGCCCCAGCATTTT
>NA|NA|TRBV29-1|TRBJ2-7
CSVVTQSYEQYF
TGCAGCGTTGTGACCCAATCCTACGAGCAGTACTTC
>NA|NA|TRBV9|TRBJ1-5
CASSVELAGTSTDTQHF
TGTGCCAGCAGCGTAGAACTAGCGGGGACCAGCACAGATACGCAGCATTTT
>NA|many|TRBV20-1|TRBJ1-5
CSAPFKGNSNQPQHF
TGCAGTGCTCCCTTTAAGGGGAATAGCAATCAGCCCCAGCATTTT
>NA|many|TRBV27|TRBJ2-7
CASSFVPPDEQYF
TGTGCCAGCAGTTTTGTTCCACCTGACGAGCAGTACTTC
>NA|few|TRBV5-4|TRBJ2-2
CASRTGPNTGELFF
TGTGCCAGCAGAACGGGACCGAACACCGGGGAGCTGTTTTTT
>NA|few|TRBV4-1|TRBJ2-2
CATTDSNTGELFF
TGCGCCACTACCGACTCGAACACCGGGGAGCTGTTTTTT
>TRBD2|many|TRBV20-1|TRBJ2-3
CSARRGLAGGADTQYF
TGCAGTGCTAGGAGGGGACTAGCGGGAGGAGCAGATACGCAGTATTTT
>TRBD2|NA|TRBV29-1|TRBJ2-3
CGVTLAGLSTDTQYF
TGCGGCGTCACACTAGCGGGGTTGAGCACAGATACGCAGTATTTT
>NA|many|TRBV30|TRBJ2-5
CAWGERETQYF
TGTGCCTGGGGAGAGAGGGAGACCCAGTACTTC